Sequencing of this T cell receptor beta chain was carried out in a study of blood T cell repertoires in COVID-19. Study-wide background: Acute-phase and convalescent COVID-19 samples originated in the United States, Italy and Spain. PBMCs, B-cell-depleted T cells, or T cells were the source of the cDNA or gDNA that made up the material.

This CDR3 spans 11 amino acids. The ends were cut back, 5 bases at V and 6 bases at J, with 8 bases in the middle. The germline gives CDR1 MNHEY, CDR2 SVGEGT. Original handling: By means of reference gene primer amplification, nucleated cell counts were estimated. The assay was immunoSEQ multiplex PCR, and TCRdb's table has in-frame clones only and misses some. The D gene and trimming were derived from the DNA, and the V and J assignments and clone size from that table. In the table there are tens of thousands of clones, around 88% of which are singletons. This chain joins TRBV6-2 or TRBV6-3 and TRBJ2-7; D is ambiguous. The clonotype originates from a man between 60 and 75 years old with acute or convalescent COVID-19. Sequences were obtained from peripheral blood. The CDR3 sequence is CASSRRVEQYF. As DNA, the CDR3 is TGTGCCAGCAGTCGCCGGGTCGAGCAGTACTTC.